What follows are 18 T cell receptor beta chains derived from one specimen sequenced in a study of cytomegalovirus exposure and HLA in healthy donors (dated by TCRdb to the late 2010s). Library preparation employed the immunoSEQ multiplex PCR assay. A mixture of 60 forward primers for TCR Vbeta segments and 13 reverse primers for TCR Jbeta segments was used in the multiplex PCR. Imported from immuneACCESS, the table was reduced by TCRdb to in-frame sequences with V and J called. These copies leave out some clones; in studies compared against another copy, an unresolved V gene accounts for under half, and the cause of the remainder is not known. The table for this sample lists 120,000 or so clones; around 80% of them were counted only once. Together, the top ten hold 0.2% to 0.3% of the sample. Sample: PBMCs. The receptors come from a man aged 45 to 65 in good health and CMV-seronegative.

This clone appeared a few times. The rearrangement links TRBV14 to TRBJ1-2; a weak D match, TRBD1 (6 bases). The CDR3 contains 13 residues. V was cut by 1 base and J by 8 bases, with 11 bases left in between. In germline, CDR1 is SGHDN, CDR2 FVKESK. CDR3 sequence (DNA): TGTGCCAGCAGCCAAGTACAGGGATGGGGCTACACCTTC. Protein sequence: CASSQVQGWGYTF.

The chain recombines TRBV14 with TRBJ2-7, with 8 bases aligning to TRBD1. V lost 5 bases and J lost 1; bases outside the gene matches: 7. This CDR3 is built from 15 residues. CDR1 and CDR2 from the germline V gene are SGHDN and FVKESK. CDR3 sequence reads: CASSSAGTGSYEQYF. The CDR3 DNA reads TGTGCCAGCAGCTCCGCTGGGACAGGTTCCTACGAGCAGTACTTC.

V gene TRBV19 combines with J gene TRBJ2-5; TRBD1 agrees at 7 bases. The junction had 5 bases not matched to a gene; V was cut back by 5 bases and J by 5 bases. The CDR3 has 13 amino acids. Germline values: CDR1 LNHDA, CDR2 SQIVND (reference sequence). The CDR3 sequence is CASSRQGGETQYF. CDR3 coding DNA: TGTGCCAGTAGTCGACAGGGTGGGGAGACCCAGTACTTC.

Worth noting for this clone: Other DNA sequences of this sample code for an identical CDR3. This chain joins TRBV28 and TRBJ1-1; TRBD1 agrees at 7 bases. V was clipped by 4 bases and J by 1 base; unmatched bases: 3. Per the germline V gene, CDR1 is MDHEN and CDR2 is SYDVKM. The CDR3 sequence is 14 residues long. The CDR3 spells CASSSTGENTEAFF. The CDR3 DNA is TGTGCCAGCAGTTCCACAGGGGAGAACACTGAAGCTTTCTTT. The whole variable domain, filled in from reference TRBV28 and TRBJ1-1, reads DVKVTQSSRYLVKRTGEKVFLECVQDMDHENMFWYRQDPGLGLRLIYFSYDVKMKEKGDIPEGYSVSREKKERFSLILESASTNQTSMYLCASSSTGENTEAFFGQGTRLTVV.

The CDR3 DNA reads as TGTGCCAGCAGCTTATCTAGTCGGGACGAGCAGTACTTC. Translation gives CASSLSSRDEQYF. This chain connects TRBV7-6 to TRBJ2-7; no firm D call. The germline CDR1 and CDR2 sequences are SGHVS and FNYEAQ. V was trimmed by 2 bases and J by 5 bases, leaving 10 bases between them. There are 13 residues in the CDR3.

This sequence joins TRBV19 and TRBJ2-1; D is unclear. V lost 7 bases to trimming and J lost 0 bases, with 10 bases between them. Per germline, CDR1 LNHDA and CDR2 SQIVND (reference sequence). This CDR3 spans 14 amino acids. CDR3 DNA sequence: TGTGCCAGTAAAGACACCTTCTCCTACAATGAGCAGTTCTTC. As protein: CASKDTFSYNEQFF.

This clone has just a few counts. The genes are TRBV2 and TRBJ2-7; weak D call: TRBD1 (6 bases). Germline values: CDR1 SNHLY, CDR2 FYNNEI. The CDR3 is 15 residues long. V lost 6 bases, J lost 3 bases, and 18 bases lay in between. DNA for the CDR3: TGTGCCAGCAGACAACAGGGAATTAGTAGCTACGAGCAGTACTTC. Translated: CASRQQGISSYEQYF.

The chain uses TRBV7-2 and TRBJ2-7; 7 bases are shared with TRBD2. Germline loops: CDR1 SGHTA, CDR2 FQGNSA. This CDR3 contains 15 residues. V dropped 2 bases and J dropped 7; count of bases not matched to a gene: 11. CDR3 coding DNA: TGTGCCAGCAGCTTACCGGTTAGCGGGCGTTGGGAGCAGTACTTC. This encodes CASSLPVSGRWEQYF.

This sequence joins TRBV19 and TRBJ1-3; D unclear. Germline loops: CDR1 LNHDA, CDR2 SQIVND (reference sequence). Trimming pared 2 bases from V and 2 bases from J, leaving 13 bases between. CDR3 length: 16 amino acids. The CDR3, as DNA: TGTGCCAGTAGTATAAAGTTCGGGGTCGCTGGAAACACCATATATTTT. Protein: CASSIKFGVAGNTIYF.

CDR3 coding DNA: TGTGCCAGCAGTGAAGGGACAGGGGGAATTCAGCCCCAGCATTTT. Its protein is CASSEGTGGIQPQHF. The chain employs TRBV6-1 and TRBJ1-5; 10 bases match TRBD1. The CDR3 runs 15 residues. CDR1 and CDR2 (germline): MNHNS, SASEGT. The J segment lost 6 bases and the V segment lost 1 base, leaving 3 bases of the junction unmatched.

This chain joins TRBV27 and TRBJ1-2, with 7 bases that match TRBD1. CDR3 length: 15 amino acids. The germline gives CDR1 MNHEY, CDR2 SMNVEV (reference sequence). Germline trimming cut 0 bases from V and 3 bases from J; bases unmatched to any gene: 4. CDR3 sequence (DNA): TGTGCCAGCAGTTTATCAGGGACAGATTACTATGGCTACACCTTC. This sequence encodes CASSLSGTDYYGYTF.

This chain joins TRBV11-1 and TRBJ2-7, with 7 bases that match TRBD2. CDR3 length equals 15 residues. Germline V gene lookup returns CDR1 SGHAT and CDR2 FQDESV (reference sequence). The V segment lost 1 base and the J segment 4 bases; nucleotides outside the gene matches: 7. This CDR3 is CASSLVRGTTYEQYF. In nucleotides, the CDR3 is TGTGCCAGCAGCTTAGTGAGAGGGACTACTTACGAGCAGTACTTC.

V gene TRBV4-1 combines with J gene TRBJ1-2; D unclear. This CDR3 spans 15 amino acids. Germline V lookup: CDR1 MGHRA, CDR2 YSYEKL. V dropped 1 base and J dropped 5 bases, with 14 bases sitting between them. CDR3 sequence: CASSQVLGSQYGYTF. The CDR3 region has the DNA TGCGCCAGCAGCCAAGTATTGGGCAGCCAATATGGCTACACCTTC.

J is TRBJ2-7 and V is TRBV19; TRBD1 might be the D (5 bases). Germline values: CDR1 LNHDA, CDR2 SQIVND (reference sequence). CDR3 length equals 13 residues. V was pared by 2 bases and J by 2 bases, with 7 bases between. The CDR3 DNA reads as TGTGCCAGTAGTATAACAGGCCCCTACGAGCAGTACTTC. Its protein product is CASSITGPYEQYF.

The chain links TRBV7-2 to TRBJ2-7; 8 bases are a match to TRBD2. The CDR3 runs to 15 residues. Trimming cost V 4 bases and J 2 bases; bases outside gene matches: 7. Germline CDR1 is SGHTA and CDR2 is FQGNSA. The CDR3 sequence is CASSYTTGLAYEQYF. The CDR3 bases are TGTGCCAGCAGCTACACAACGGGACTAGCCTACGAGCAGTACTTC.

This chain joins TRBV11-2 and TRBJ2-2; no firm D call. Germline CDR1 SGHAT, CDR2 FQNNGV. CDR3 size: 14 residues. The V and J ends lost 2 bases and 6 bases respectively, with 10 bases between them. CDR3 DNA: TGTGCCAGCAGCTTAATAGGAGTTTCCGGGGAGCTGTTTTTT. Translating gives CASSLIGVSGELFF. Using reference TRBV11-2 and TRBJ2-2 for the parts outside the CDR3, the full variable domain is EAGVAQSPRYKIIEKRQSVAFWCNPISGHATLYWYQQILGQGPKLLIQFQNNGVVDDSQLPKDRFSAERLKGVDSTLKIQPAKLEDSAVYLCASSLIGVSGELFFGEGSRLTVL.

This clone was picked up a small number of times. The CDR3 DNA reads as TGTGCCAGCAGCCCACGTTCGACTAGCGATGAGCAGTTCTTC. Encoded protein: CASSPRSTSDEQFF. The J gene is TRBJ2-1, the V gene TRBV5-4; 8 nucleotides line up with TRBD2. Germline assignment: CDR1 SGHNT and CDR2 YYREEE (reference sequence). J gave up 8 bases and V 4 bases, and 8 bases lay outside the gene matches. CDR3 size: 14 residues.

The V gene is TRBV15, the J gene TRBJ1-2; a possible D gene is TRBD1 (6 bases). The CDR3 is made up of 14 amino acids. Germline-derived CDR1 and CDR2 are LNHNV and YYDKDF (reference sequence). V lost 3 bases, J lost 4 bases, and 12 bases lay in between. The CDR3 bases are TGTGCCACCAGCAGGGACAGTAAAAGCTATGGCTACACCTTC. It encodes CATSRDSKSYGYTF.